The T cell receptor beta chain described here comes from a study of blood T cell dynamics during melanoma immunotherapy. Study summary: Patients with metastatic melanoma got pembrolizumab or nivolumab-ipilimumab as first-line care. Study-wide results and limits: The study could not tell melanoma-specific clones from general immune activation.

Comments on this clone: Antigen specificity is unknown.

Assay used: immunoSEQ multiplex PCR; TCRdb lists only in-frame clones, some missing. The sample contains around 11,000 clones, over 85% of which appear only once. V lost 5 bases to trimming and J lost 3 bases, with 17 bases between them. CDR1 and CDR2 (germline): SGHTA, FQGNSA. CDR3 length equals 16 residues. Described time point: week 3, after first cycle of checkpoint inhibitor. Disease control meant complete response, partial response or stable disease at 12 weeks. This receptor was obtained from a human donor with melanoma. This chain links TRBV7-2 with TRBJ2-1; a weak D match, TRBD2 (6 bases). The sequencing used blood, collected from a patient treated with checkpoint blockade. CDR3 coding DNA: TGTGCCAGCAGCCAGGCGCGGGGCTGGGACTACAATGAGCAGTTCTTC. Translated: CASSQARGWDYNEQFF.